This T cell receptor beta chain originates from a study of identical twins. The CDR3 is 14 residues long. Per the germline V gene, CDR1 is DFQATT and CDR2 is SNEGSKA (reference sequence). Losses at the gene ends were 3 bases for V and 9 bases for J; bases not matched to a gene: 4. General observations from the study: Insertion counts were lower in abundant cord blood beta clonotypes, a trend that memory repertoires did not show.

About this clonotype: Its antigen is unidentified.

From the 5' RACE reads, TCRdb called clonotypes with MiXCR, one entry per CDR3 protein. The data hold 350,000 or so distinct CDR3 sequences, with 10% to 15% observed a single time. The same data also went into a second study, on yellow fever vaccine responses in identical twins. That publication notes: Twins' T cell vaccine responses reportedly looked partly convergent, partly personalized.

The J gene is TRBJ2-1, the V gene TRBV20-1, with 14 bases lining up with TRBD2. The sequence derives from a woman between 18 and 30 years old in good health. Sequenced sample: CD8+ T cells sorted from blood. CDR3 protein: CSARTSGRAFEQFF. In DNA, the CDR3 is TGCAGTGCTAGGACTAGCGGGAGGGCCTTTGAGCAGTTCTTC.